This TCR beta chain was retrieved from a study of early T cells in non-severe SARS-CoV-2 infection. Trimming took off 3 bases at V and 6 bases at J, with 6 bases between the two ends. This CDR3 has 11 amino acids. In the library, individual cDNA molecules carried attached unique molecular identifiers. Each CDR3 protein is one row after TCRdb ran MiXCR on the 5' RACE reads. The table records around 77,000 distinct CDR3 sequences, roughly a tenth of them present only once. The table lists this clonotype with a few counts. The specimen comprised whole blood, sampled at baseline. V is TRBV12-3 or TRBV12-4 and J is TRBJ2-7, with D uncertain. The sequence was collected from an adult who was a healthcare worker with PCR-confirmed SARS-CoV-2 infection or an uninfected control (not recorded which). The CDR3 nucleotides read TGTGCCAGCAGTTTGAGAATCGAGCAGTACTTC. Residues: CASSLRIEQYF.